Following are 24 T cell receptor beta chains from one sample sequenced in a study of vaccination and CD4 T cells after COVID-19. Antigens for these TCRs are unknown. Researchers used the Oncomine TCR Beta short-read assay to sequence DNA from cultured CD4+ T cells. TCRdb ran MiXCR on the PCR reads and lists one entry per CDR3 protein. In the table there are several thousand distinct CDR3 sequences, about 32% of which are singletons. Treatment denoted: 10-day PBMC culture with coronavirus spike peptide pools or control peptides (ViraFEST assay). Sequenced input: cultured CD4+ T cells from blood. These receptors were taken from a human donor with COVID-19.

The chain joins TRBV6-1 to TRBJ2-1, with 10 bases identical to TRBD2. CDR1 is MNHNS and CDR2 is SASEGT in the germline V gene. The CDR3 covers 14 residues. The V gene end was trimmed by 6 bases and the J gene end by 6 bases; junction bases not matched to a gene: 5. The CDR3 DNA sequence: TGTGCCAGCAGAGCGGGGGGGCACGGCAATGAGCAGTTCTTC. Its protein product is CASRAGGHGNEQFF.

The chain is built from TRBV4-2 and TRBJ1-2; perhaps TRBD1 as D (5 bases). CDR1 and CDR2 from the germline V gene are LGHNA and YNFKEQ. Trimming took off 1 base at V and 2 bases at J, with 11 bases between the two ends. The CDR3 is 15 amino acids. The CDR3 nucleotides are TGTGCCAGCAGCCAAGGGGGCAGGGCGAACTATGGCTACACCTTC. Protein product: CASSQGGRANYGYTF.

The rearrangement joins TRBV2 to TRBJ1-3; a weak D match, TRBD1 (6 bases). Germline V gene data show CDR1 as SNHLY and CDR2 as FYNNEI. CDR3 length: 15 amino acids. V was shortened by 2 bases and J by 8 bases, with 16 bases between the two germline ends. The CDR3 here is CASSERGGGLDTIYF. CDR3 sequence (DNA): TGTGCCAGCAGTGAAAGGGGTGGGGGGCTGGACACCATATATTTT.

The sample holds a few counts of this clonotype. This chain uses TRBV12-3 or TRBV12-4 with TRBJ1-6; D is ambiguous. The CDR3 runs to 14 residues. The germline V and J ends were trimmed by 6 bases and 10 bases, with 16 bases remaining between them. The CDR3 DNA reads TGTGCCAGCAGCCCTACAGCGACTGGCTCACCCCTCCACTTT. Protein: CASSPTATGSPLHF.

This chain joins TRBV20-1 and TRBJ1-5, with D hard to call. CDR1 and CDR2 from the germline V gene are DFQATT and SNEGSKA (reference sequence). V was pared by 3 bases and J by 5 bases, with 5 bases between. This CDR3 is built from 11 residues. The CDR3 DNA sequence: TGCAGTGCTAGCCCAGATCAGCCCCAGCATTTT. Residues: CSASPDQPQHF.

In its sample, this clonotype ranks as large (0.1 to 1%). This chain joins TRBV4-2 and TRBJ2-5; 16 nucleotides line up with TRBD2. Germline CDR1 LGHNA, CDR2 YNFKEQ. V gave up 3 bases and J gave up 7 bases; unmatched junction bases: 11. The CDR3 sequence is 18 residues long. CDR3 region: CASSQASGTSGGAGTQYF. In nucleotides, the CDR3 is TGTGCCAGCAGCCAGGCCTCCGGGACTAGCGGGGGGGCGGGGACCCAGTACTTC.

This clonotype was recorded a few times. The CDR3 sequence: CAIRDRTEAFF. As DNA, the CDR3 is TGTGCCATCAGGGACCGCACTGAAGCTTTCTTT. The rearrangement links TRBV10-3 to TRBJ1-1; D is ambiguous. V shed 6 bases and J shed 4 bases, with 6 bases lying between them. Germline-derived CDR1 and CDR2 are ENHRY and SYGVKD. The CDR3 loop spans 11 amino acids.

This chain joins TRBV9 and TRBJ2-5; 9 bases fit TRBD1. The V gene's germline CDR1 is SGDLS and CDR2 YYNGEE. This CDR3 comprises 14 residues. V shed 0 bases, J shed 5 bases, and the junction held 2 bases outside the gene matches. The CDR3 sequence: CASSVDRGLETQYF. The CDR3 DNA reads TGTGCCAGCAGCGTAGACAGGGGGCTTGAGACCCAGTACTTC.

V usage is TRBV11-2 and J usage is TRBJ2-5; 9 bases match TRBD2. The V gene end was trimmed by 5 bases and the J gene end by 5 bases; junction bases not matched to a gene: 12. Germline loops: CDR1 SGHAT, CDR2 FQNNGV. The CDR3 consists of 16 residues. CDR3 in amino acids: CASSPRGGGLGETQYF. Written as DNA, the CDR3 is TGTGCCAGCAGCCCGCGGGGGGGGGGCCTCGGGGAGACCCAGTACTTC. The full variable domain, in which reference TRBV11-2 and TRBJ2-5 provide the parts outside the CDR3, is EAGVAQSPRYKIIEKRQSVAFWCNPISGHATLYWYQQILGQGPKLLIQFQNNGVVDDSQLPKDRFSAERLKGVDSTLKIQPAKLEDSAVYLCASSPRGGGLGETQYFGPGTRLLVL.

CDR3 amino acids: CASSQRDISPLGAEAFF. Written as DNA, the CDR3 is TGTGCCAGCAGCCAGAGGGATATCAGCCCCCTGGGGGCTGAAGCTTTCTTT. The genes are TRBV11-3 and TRBJ1-1; D perhaps matches TRBD1 (5 bases). The ends were cut back, 5 bases at V and 6 bases at J, with 25 bases in the middle. Looked up from germline, CDR1 is SGHNT and CDR2 is YENEEA. The CDR3 is made up of 17 amino acids. Combining the CDR3 with reference TRBV11-3 and TRBJ1-1 gives the whole variable domain EAGVVQSPRYKIIEKKQPVAFWCNPISGHNTLYWYLQNLGQGPELLIRYENEEAVDDSQLPKDRFSAERLKGVDSTLKIQPAELGDSAVYLCASSQRDISPLGAEAFFGQGTRLTVV.

V and J are TRBV4-1 and TRBJ1-5, with a possible D match to TRBD1 (5 bases). This CDR3 is 15 amino acids long. Trimming removed 1 base from V and 6 bases from J, with 13 bases in between. CDR1 MGHRA and CDR2 YSYEKL come from the germline V gene. CDR3 DNA sequence: TGCGCCAGCAGCCAAGGGTCAGGGCGTAGTCAGCCCCAGCATTTT. Translating it yields CASSQGSGRSQPQHF.

The chain combines TRBV7-9 with TRBJ1-6, with 9 bases lining up with TRBD1. J gave up 6 bases and V 6 bases, and 6 bases lay outside the gene matches. This CDR3 region has 15 residues. Germline loops: CDR1 SEHNR, CDR2 FQNEAQ (reference sequence). The CDR3 DNA reads TGTGCCAGCAGTTTTACAGGGGGCTCTAATTCACCCCTCCACTTT. It translates to CASSFTGGSNSPLHF.

This clonotype came up a few times. The chain has TRBV27 and TRBJ1-1; tentatively, D is TRBD1 (6 bases). This CDR3 has 15 residues. The ends were cut back, 1 base at V and 3 bases at J, with 12 bases in the middle. Germline assignment: CDR1 MNHEY and CDR2 SMNVEV (reference sequence). CDR3 DNA sequence: TGTGCCAGCAGTTTATGGGGGGACACCTACACTGAAGCTTTCTTT. It translates to CASSLWGDTYTEAFF.

The rearrangement links TRBV4-3 to TRBJ1-2; D is perhaps TRBD1 (5 bases). Trimming shortened V by 3 bases and J by 3 bases, and 11 bases separated the two germline ends. The germline V gene encodes CDR1 LGHNA and CDR2 YSLEER. The length of the CDR3 is 14 residues. The CDR3 DNA is TGCGCCAGCAGCCACCTGGGACGGGACTATGGCTACACCTTC. Encoded protein: CASSHLGRDYGYTF.

The rearrangement uses TRBV27 and TRBJ1-2; weak D call: TRBD1 (6 bases). Germline CDR1 MNHEY, CDR2 SMNVEV (reference sequence). The CDR3 has 13 amino acids. Trimming took off 3 bases at V and 2 bases at J, with 7 bases between the two ends. CDR3 bases: TGTGCCAGCAGTTTCGGACAGAACTATGGCTACACCTTC. The encoded protein is CASSFGQNYGYTF.

This clonotype was counted between two and nine times. The chain carries TRBV20-1 and TRBJ1-5; a weak D match, TRBD1 (5 bases). The ends were cut back, 5 bases at V and 1 base at J, with 12 bases in the middle. Germline CDR1 DFQATT, CDR2 SNEGSKA (reference sequence). CDR3 length: 14 amino acids. The CDR3 loop reads CSAPNGGSNQPQHF. The CDR3 DNA is TGCAGTGCTCCGAACGGGGGGAGCAATCAGCCCCAGCATTTT.

This clonotype was counted a few times. This sequence joins TRBV19 and TRBJ2-3, with TRBD1 as a possible D gene (6 bases). CDR1 and CDR2 from the germline V gene are LNHDA and SQIVND (reference sequence). The V gene lost 5 bases and the J gene lost 4 bases, with 13 bases spanning the gap. The CDR3 contains 14 residues. The CDR3 protein is CASSSIQGSDTQYF. The CDR3 DNA reads as TGTGCCAGTAGTTCTATACAGGGATCAGATACGCAGTATTTT.

This clonotype appeared a few times. The rearrangement uses TRBV20-1 and TRBJ2-3; 10 bases map to TRBD2. This CDR3 contains 14 residues. V trimming: 5 bases; J trimming: 2 bases; junction bases outside the gene matches: 4. Germline V CDR1 and CDR2: DFQATT, SNEGSKA (reference sequence). The CDR3 DNA is TGCAGTGCTCCACTAGCGGGGATCACAGATACGCAGTATTTT. It yields the protein CSAPLAGITDTQYF.

This CDR3 reads CASIFGGGGSRNTEAFF. For the CDR3, the DNA is TGTGCCAGCATATTTGGCGGGGGCGGCTCCAGGAACACTGAAGCTTTCTTT. The gene calls are TRBV6-2 or TRBV6-3 and TRBJ1-1, with a tentative D call TRBD1 (6 bases). Per germline, CDR1 MNHEY and CDR2 SVGEGT. V was clipped by 7 bases and J by 1 base, with 22 bases between them. CDR3 size: 17 residues.

This clonotype has only a few counts. The chain recombines TRBV10-3 with TRBJ2-7; 12 bases fit TRBD2. CDR3 size: 13 residues. The ends lost 6 bases at V and 3 bases at J; junction bases unmatched: 0. Germline V gene sequence: CDR1 ENHRY, CDR2 SYGVKD. CDR3 residues: CAIRLAGGYEQYF. CDR3 coding DNA: TGTGCCATCAGACTAGCGGGGGGCTACGAGCAGTACTTC.

This clonotype was counted between two and nine times. This rearrangement joins TRBV7-3 to TRBJ2-5; D perhaps matches TRBD2 (6 bases). CDR1 is SGHTA and CDR2 is FQGTGA in the germline V gene. Trimming stripped 3 bases from V and 4 bases from J, with 12 bases between. The CDR3 has 14 amino acids. This CDR3 reads CASSFQGGAETQYF. The CDR3 DNA is TGTGCCAGCAGCTTCCAGGGCGGGGCAGAGACCCAGTACTTC.

The rearrangement links TRBV7-2 to TRBJ2-5; no reliable D call. Germline V gene lookup returns CDR1 SGHTA and CDR2 FQGNSA. This CDR3 has 11 residues. V was trimmed by 6 bases and J by 4 bases, leaving 6 bases between them. The CDR3 region has the DNA TGTGCCAGCAGATTGGTAGAGACCCAGTACTTC. It is translated as CASRLVETQYF.

This clonotype has a handful of counts. The chain recombines TRBV28 with TRBJ1-5; perhaps TRBD1 as D (5 bases). The CDR3 totals 15 residues. V was pared by 3 bases and J by 2 bases, with 11 bases between. Germline V gene data show CDR1 as MDHEN and CDR2 as SYDVKM. The CDR3 sequence: CASSLDRGGNQPQHF. The CDR3 DNA follows: TGTGCCAGCAGTTTGGACCGAGGGGGCAATCAGCCCCAGCATTTT.

V usage is TRBV24-1 and J usage is TRBJ2-7, with TRBD1 as a possible D gene (6 bases). CDR3 size: 13 residues. In germline, CDR1 is KGHDR, CDR2 SFDVKD. The germline V and J ends were trimmed by 4 bases and 3 bases, with 9 bases remaining between them. CDR3 amino acids: CATSEAGVYEQYF. CDR3 nucleotides: TGTGCCACCAGTGAGGCAGGGGTCTACGAGCAGTACTTC.